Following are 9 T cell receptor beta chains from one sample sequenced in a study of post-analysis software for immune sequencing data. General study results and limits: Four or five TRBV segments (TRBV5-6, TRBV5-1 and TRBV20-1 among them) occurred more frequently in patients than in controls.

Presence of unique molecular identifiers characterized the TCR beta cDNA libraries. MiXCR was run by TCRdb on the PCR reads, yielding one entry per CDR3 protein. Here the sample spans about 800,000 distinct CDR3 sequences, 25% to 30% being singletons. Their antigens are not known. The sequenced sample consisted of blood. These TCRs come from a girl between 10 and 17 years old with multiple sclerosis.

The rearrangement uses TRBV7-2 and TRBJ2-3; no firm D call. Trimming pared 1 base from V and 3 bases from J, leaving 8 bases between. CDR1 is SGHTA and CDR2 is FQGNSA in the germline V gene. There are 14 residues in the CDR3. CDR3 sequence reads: CASSLGATTDTQYF. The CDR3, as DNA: TGTGCCAGCAGCTTAGGGGCGACAACAGATACGCAGTATTTT.

CDR3 protein: CASSPGDSKHEQFF. Here the CDR3 DNA reads TGTGCCAGCTCACCAGGTGATAGCAAGCATGAGCAGTTCTTC. The gene calls are TRBV18 and TRBJ2-1; D unclear. Between the trimmed V and J ends, which lost 2 bases and 8 bases, there was a span of 13 bases. CDR3 length: 14 residues. CDR1 and CDR2 from the germline V gene are KGHSH and LQKENI.

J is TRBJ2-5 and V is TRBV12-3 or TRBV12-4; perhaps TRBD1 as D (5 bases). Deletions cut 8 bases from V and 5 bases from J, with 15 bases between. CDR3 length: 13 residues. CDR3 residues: CASGPGQWETQYF. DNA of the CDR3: TGTGCCAGCGGCCCCGGACAATGGGAGACCCAGTACTTC.

The CDR3 sequence: CSAREDRDQPQHF. The CDR3 nucleotides read TGCAGTGCTAGAGAGGACAGGGATCAGCCCCAGCATTTT. The rearrangement links TRBV20-1 to TRBJ1-5; TRBD1 aligns across 8 bases. J was trimmed by 5 bases and V by 0 bases; bases with no gene match: 0. This CDR3 is 13 amino acids long. Germline V gene sequence: CDR1 DFQATT, CDR2 SNEGSKA (reference sequence).

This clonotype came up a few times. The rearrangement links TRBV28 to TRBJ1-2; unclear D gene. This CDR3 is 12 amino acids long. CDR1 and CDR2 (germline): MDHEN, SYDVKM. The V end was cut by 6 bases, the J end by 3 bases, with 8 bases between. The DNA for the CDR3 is TGTGCCAGCAGGGTCCCGGACTATGGCTACACCTTC. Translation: CASRVPDYGYTF.

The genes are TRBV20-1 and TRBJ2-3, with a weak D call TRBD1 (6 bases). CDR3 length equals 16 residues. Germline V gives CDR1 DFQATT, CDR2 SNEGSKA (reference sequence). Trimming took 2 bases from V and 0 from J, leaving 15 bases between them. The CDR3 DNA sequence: TGCAGTGCTAGACCGGACGACAGGAGAAGCACAGATACGCAGTATTTT. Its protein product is CSARPDDRRSTDTQYF.

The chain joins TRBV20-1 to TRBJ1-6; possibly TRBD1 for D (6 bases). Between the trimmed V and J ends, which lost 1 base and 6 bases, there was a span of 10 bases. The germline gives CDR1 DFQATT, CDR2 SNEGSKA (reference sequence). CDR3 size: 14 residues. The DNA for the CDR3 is TGCAGTGCTAGAGGTTCAGGGGCTAATTCACCCCTCCACTTT. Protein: CSARGSGANSPLHF.

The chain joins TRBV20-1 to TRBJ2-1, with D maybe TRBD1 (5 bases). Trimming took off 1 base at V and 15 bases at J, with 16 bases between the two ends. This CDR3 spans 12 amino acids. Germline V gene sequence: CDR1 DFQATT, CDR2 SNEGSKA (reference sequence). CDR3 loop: CSARAIGDLAFF. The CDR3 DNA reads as TGCAGTGCTAGAGCCATAGGGGATTTGGCGTTCTTC.

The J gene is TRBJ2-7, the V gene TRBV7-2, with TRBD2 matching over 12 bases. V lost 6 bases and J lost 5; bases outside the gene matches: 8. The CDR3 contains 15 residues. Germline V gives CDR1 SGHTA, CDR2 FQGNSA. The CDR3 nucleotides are TGTGCCAGCAGTCTAGCGGGAGGGCCCATTCACGAGCAGTACTTC. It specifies CASSLAGGPIHEQYF.